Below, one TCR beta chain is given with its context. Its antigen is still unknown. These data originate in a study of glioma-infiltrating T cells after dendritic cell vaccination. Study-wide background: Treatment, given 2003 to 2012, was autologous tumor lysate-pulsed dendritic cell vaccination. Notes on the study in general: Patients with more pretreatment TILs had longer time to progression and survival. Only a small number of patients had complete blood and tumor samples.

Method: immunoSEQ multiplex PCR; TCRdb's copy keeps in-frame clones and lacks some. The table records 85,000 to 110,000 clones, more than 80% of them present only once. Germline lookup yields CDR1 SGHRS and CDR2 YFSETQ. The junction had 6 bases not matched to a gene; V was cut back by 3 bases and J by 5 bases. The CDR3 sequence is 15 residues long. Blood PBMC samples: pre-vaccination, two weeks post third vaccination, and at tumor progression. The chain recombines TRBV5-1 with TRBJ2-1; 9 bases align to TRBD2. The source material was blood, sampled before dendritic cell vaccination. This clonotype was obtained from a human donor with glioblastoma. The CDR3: CASSSGTSPDNEQFF. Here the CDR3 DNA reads TGCGCCAGCAGCTCCGGGACTAGCCCTGACAATGAGCAGTTCTTC. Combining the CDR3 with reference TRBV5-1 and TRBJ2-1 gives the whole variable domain KAGVTQTPRYLIKTRGQQVTLSCSPISGHRSVSWYQQTPGQGLQFLFEYFSETQRNKGNFPGRFSGRQFSNSRSEMNVSTLELGDSALYLCASSSGTSPDNEQFFGPGTRLTVL.